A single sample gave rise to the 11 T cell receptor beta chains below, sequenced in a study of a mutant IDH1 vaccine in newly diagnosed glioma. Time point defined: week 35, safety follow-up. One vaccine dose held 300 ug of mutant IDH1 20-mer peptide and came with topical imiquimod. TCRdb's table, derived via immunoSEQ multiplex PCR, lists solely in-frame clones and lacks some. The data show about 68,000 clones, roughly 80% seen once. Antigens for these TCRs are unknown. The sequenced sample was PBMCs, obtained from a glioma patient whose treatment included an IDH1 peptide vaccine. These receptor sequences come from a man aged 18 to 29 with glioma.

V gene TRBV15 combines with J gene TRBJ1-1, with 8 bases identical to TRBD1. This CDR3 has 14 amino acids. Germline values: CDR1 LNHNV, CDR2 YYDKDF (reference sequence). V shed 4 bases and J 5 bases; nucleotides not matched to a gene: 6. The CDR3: CATSIGQGWTEAFF. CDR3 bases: TGTGCCACCAGCATCGGACAGGGATGGACTGAAGCTTTCTTT.

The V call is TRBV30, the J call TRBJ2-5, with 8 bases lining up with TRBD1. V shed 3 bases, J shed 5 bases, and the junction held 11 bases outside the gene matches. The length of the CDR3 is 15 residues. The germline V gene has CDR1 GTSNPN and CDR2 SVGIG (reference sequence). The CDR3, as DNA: TGTGCCTGGAGGCTCAGGGGGCGCACGCGGGAGACCCAGTACTTC. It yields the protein CAWRLRGRTRETQYF.

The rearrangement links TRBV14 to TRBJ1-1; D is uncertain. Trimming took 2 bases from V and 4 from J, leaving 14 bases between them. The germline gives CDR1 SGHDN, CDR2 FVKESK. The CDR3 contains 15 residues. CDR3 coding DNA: TGTGCCAGCAGCCAAACCCAGGTCTGGACCACTGAAGCTTTCTTT. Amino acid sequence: CASSQTQVWTTEAFF.

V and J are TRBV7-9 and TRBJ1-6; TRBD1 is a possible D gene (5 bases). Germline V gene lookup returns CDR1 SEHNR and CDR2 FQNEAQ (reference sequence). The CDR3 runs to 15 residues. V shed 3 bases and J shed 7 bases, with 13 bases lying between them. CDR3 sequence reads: CASSFDDEGNSPLHF. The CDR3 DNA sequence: TGTGCCAGCAGCTTTGATGACGAGGGGAATTCACCCCTCCACTTT.

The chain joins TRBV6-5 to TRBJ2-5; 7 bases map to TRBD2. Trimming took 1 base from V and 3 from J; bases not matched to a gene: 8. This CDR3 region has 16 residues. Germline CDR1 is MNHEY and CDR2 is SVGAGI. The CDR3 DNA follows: TGTGCCAGCAGTTACTGGCGGAGGGGAGGGGAAGAGACCCAGTACTTC. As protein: CASSYWRRGGEETQYF.

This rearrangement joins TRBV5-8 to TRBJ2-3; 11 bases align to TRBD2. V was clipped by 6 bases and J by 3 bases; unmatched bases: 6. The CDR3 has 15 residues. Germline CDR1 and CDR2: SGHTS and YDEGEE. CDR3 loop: CASILSGGVTDTQYF. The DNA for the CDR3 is TGTGCCAGCATCCTTAGCGGGGGGGTAACAGATACGCAGTATTTT.

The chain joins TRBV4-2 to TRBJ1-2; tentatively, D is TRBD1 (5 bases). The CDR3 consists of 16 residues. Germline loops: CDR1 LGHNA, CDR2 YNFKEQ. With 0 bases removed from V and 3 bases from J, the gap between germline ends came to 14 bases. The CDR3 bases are TGTGCCAGCAGCCAAGACGGCGCGGGGGGGGACTATGGCTACACCTTC. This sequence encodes CASSQDGAGGDYGYTF.

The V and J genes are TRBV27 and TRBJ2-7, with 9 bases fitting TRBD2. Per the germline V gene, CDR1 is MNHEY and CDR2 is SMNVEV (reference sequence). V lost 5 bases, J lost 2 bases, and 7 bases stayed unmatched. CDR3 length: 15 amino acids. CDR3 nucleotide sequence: TGTGCCAGCAGTACGCGACTAGCGGTTACCTACGAGCAGTACTTC. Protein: CASSTRLAVTYEQYF.

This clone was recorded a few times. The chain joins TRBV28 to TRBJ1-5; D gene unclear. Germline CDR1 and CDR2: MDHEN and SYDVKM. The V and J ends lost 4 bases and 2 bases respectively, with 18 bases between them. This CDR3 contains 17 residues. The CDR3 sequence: CASSSVARRLRNQPQHF. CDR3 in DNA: TGTGCCAGCAGTTCAGTAGCCCGGCGACTTCGCAATCAGCCCCAGCATTTT.

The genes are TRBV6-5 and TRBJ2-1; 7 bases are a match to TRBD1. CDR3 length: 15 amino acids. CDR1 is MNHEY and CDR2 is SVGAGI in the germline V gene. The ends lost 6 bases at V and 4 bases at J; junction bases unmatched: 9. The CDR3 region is CASRARDSLYNEQFF. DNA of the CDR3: TGTGCCAGCAGGGCCCGGGACAGTTTATACAATGAGCAGTTCTTC.

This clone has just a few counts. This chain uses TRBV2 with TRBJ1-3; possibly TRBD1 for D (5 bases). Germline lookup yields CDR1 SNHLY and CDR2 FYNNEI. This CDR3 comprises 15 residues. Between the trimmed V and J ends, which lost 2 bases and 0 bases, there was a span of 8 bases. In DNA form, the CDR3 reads TGTGCCAGCAGTGAACGGGGGGACTCTGGAAACACCATATATTTT. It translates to CASSERGDSGNTIYF.